Following are 15 T cell receptor beta chains from one sample sequenced in a study of T cells in Graves' hyperthyroidism and ophthalmopathy. The investigators amplified TCR beta CDR3 regions from RNA transcripts. First-round RT-PCR with HTBI primers amplified the TCR CDR3 region. TCRdb itself ran the multiplex PCR reads through MiXCR, one entry per CDR3 protein. The sample contains about 300,000 distinct CDR3 sequences, roughly 20% of which appear only once. The material sequenced was blood. These receptors were obtained from a man aged 50 or older with Graves' ophthalmopathy.

This clonotype was seen more than once but under ten times. This chain links TRBV7-2 with TRBJ2-5; the D gene could be TRBD1 or TRBD2 (5 bases each). There are 14 residues in the CDR3. Germline V gene lookup returns CDR1 SGHTA and CDR2 FQGNSA. V was clipped by 5 bases and J by 2 bases, with 12 bases between them. The CDR3 region is CASSTRGVQETQYF. CDR3 DNA: TGTGCCAGCAGCACCCGAGGGGTACAAGAGACCCAGTACTTC.

This clonotype was picked up a small number of times. The gene calls are TRBV5-1 and TRBJ1-2; the D gene is possibly TRBD1 (6 bases). Germline V gene data show CDR1 as SGHRS and CDR2 as YFSETQ. The CDR3 runs to 14 residues. Between the trimmed V and J ends, which lost 0 bases and 6 bases, there was a span of 12 bases. Here the CDR3 DNA reads TGCGCCAGCAGCTTGGGTGGGACACGGGATGGCTACACCTTC. It specifies CASSLGGTRDGYTF. Full variable domain (missing parts from reference TRBV5-1 and TRBJ1-2): KAGVTQTPRYLIKTRGQQVTLSCSPISGHRSVSWYQQTPGQGLQFLFEYFSETQRNKGNFPGRFSGRQFSNSRSEMNVSTLELGDSALYLCASSLGGTRDGYTFGSGTRLTVV.

Ten or more counts support this clonotype. The V call is TRBV20-1, the J call TRBJ2-1; 9 bases agree with TRBD2. The CDR3 is 14 residues long. Trimming cost V 2 bases and J 7 bases; bases outside gene matches: 6. CDR1 and CDR2 (germline): DFQATT, SNEGSKA (reference sequence). CDR3: CSARWREGLNEQFF. The CDR3 bases are TGCAGTGCTAGATGGCGGGAGGGCCTAAATGAGCAGTTCTTC.

This clonotype was counted at least ten times. V and J are TRBV19 and TRBJ2-7; D is undetermined. The germline V gene has CDR1 LNHDA and CDR2 SQIVND (reference sequence). Trimming stripped 1 base from V and 2 bases from J, with 9 bases between. The CDR3 is made up of 14 amino acids. CDR3 nucleotide sequence: TGTGCCAGTAGTATAGCTTACGAAACCTACGAGCAGTACTTC. This encodes CASSIAYETYEQYF. The full variable domain, its missing parts supplied by reference TRBV19 and TRBJ2-7, is DGGITQSPKYLFRKEGQNVTLSCEQNLNHDAMYWYRQDPGQGLRLIYYSQIVNDFQKGDIAEGYSVSREKKESFPLTVTSAQKNPTAFYLCASSIAYETYEQYFGPGTRLTVT.

The V gene is TRBV3-1, the J gene TRBJ2-1; TRBD2 aligns across 8 bases. The germline CDR1 and CDR2 sequences are LGHDT and YNNKEL (reference sequence). The CDR3 sequence is 14 residues long. V shed 3 bases, J shed 14 bases, and the junction held 12 bases outside the gene matches. The CDR3 nucleotides are TGTGCCAGCAGCCAGGGAGAAGCGGGAGTACATGAGTTCTTC. Its translation is CASSQGEAGVHEFF.

The gene calls are TRBV5-1 and TRBJ2-7; 7 bases match TRBD2. The CDR3 is 15 residues long. Germline CDR1 SGHRS, CDR2 YFSETQ. The trim removed 4 bases at V and 4 bases at J, leaving 11 bases unmatched. The CDR3 DNA reads as TGCGCCAGCAGCGACCGTAGCGGGTGGAGTTACGAGCAGTACTTC. The encoded protein is CASSDRSGWSYEQYF.

This clonotype was detected only a few times. The rearrangement uses TRBV20-1 and TRBJ2-2; 8 nucleotides align to TRBD1. Per the germline V gene, CDR1 is DFQATT and CDR2 is SNEGSKA (reference sequence). This CDR3 comprises 17 residues. The V segment lost 4 bases and the J segment 4 bases; nucleotides outside the gene matches: 14. The DNA of the CDR3 is TGCAGTGCTACGCCTCGACAGGGGTGGGGATCCACCGGGGAGCTGTTTTTT. It encodes CSATPRQGWGSTGELFF.

The rearrangement joins TRBV7-2 to TRBJ2-3; 9 bases match TRBD2. This CDR3 contains 15 residues. Germline-derived CDR1 and CDR2 are SGHTA and FQGNSA. V trimming: 6 bases; J trimming: 2 bases; junction bases outside the gene matches: 6. The DNA of the CDR3 is TGTGCCAGCAGGCTAGCGGGATTGTCCACAGATACGCAGTATTTT. Translating it yields CASRLAGLSTDTQYF.

In DNA form, the CDR3 reads TGCGCCAGCAGCTTTTCCAGGGGTGGGGGCGGGAGTTCCTACAATGAGCAGTTCTTC. Translation gives CASSFSRGGGGSSYNEQFF. J is TRBJ2-1 and V is TRBV5-1; D is perhaps TRBD2 (7 bases). Germline CDR1 is SGHRS and CDR2 is YFSETQ. The CDR3 runs 19 residues. V was pared by 2 bases and J by 1 base, with 22 bases between. The variable domain in full, with the rest retrieved from reference TRBV5-1 and TRBJ2-1, is KAGVTQTPRYLIKTRGQQVTLSCSPISGHRSVSWYQQTPGQGLQFLFEYFSETQRNKGNFPGRFSGRQFSNSRSEMNVSTLELGDSALYLCASSFSRGGGGSSYNEQFFGPGTRLTVL.

The V call is TRBV9, the J call TRBJ1-1; 7 bases are shared with TRBD1. This CDR3 has 16 residues. The J segment lost 3 bases and the V segment lost 6 bases, leaving 14 bases of the junction unmatched. Germline V CDR1 and CDR2: SGDLS, YYNGEE. Here the CDR3 reads CASTRQGGIGDTEAFF. The CDR3 DNA is TGTGCCAGCACCCGACAGGGAGGTATTGGTGACACTGAAGCTTTCTTT.

This clonotype was found many times. The chain combines TRBV7-3 with TRBJ2-1, with 7 bases that match TRBD2. Germline lookup yields CDR1 SGHTA and CDR2 FQGTGA. The CDR3 contains 18 residues. V was clipped by 4 bases and J by 5 bases; unmatched bases: 17. The chain's CDR3 is CASSSPGLPNPQNNEQFF. The CDR3 DNA sequence: TGTGCCAGCAGCTCTCCGGGACTACCAAACCCCCAAAACAATGAGCAGTTCTTC. Variable domain in full (rest from reference TRBV7-3 and TRBJ2-1): GAGVSQTPSNKVTEKGKYVELRCDPISGHTALYWYRQSLGQGPEFLIYFQGTGAADDSGLPNDRFFAVRPEGSVSTLKIQRTERGDSAVYLCASSSPGLPNPQNNEQFFGPGTRLTVL.

V is TRBV20-1 and J is TRBJ2-5; 9 bases are shared with TRBD1. This CDR3 comprises 15 residues. Germline loops: CDR1 DFQATT, CDR2 SNEGSKA (reference sequence). J was trimmed by 1 base and V by 8 bases; bases with no gene match: 11. CDR3 sequence (DNA): TGCAGTTACCCGACCCCGGGACAGGGCCAAGAGACCCAGTACTTC. Translation: CSYPTPGQGQETQYF.

The rearrangement uses TRBV28 and TRBJ1-1; D perhaps matches TRBD1 (6 bases). V was cut by 4 bases and J by 2 bases, with 11 bases left in between. From germline, CDR1 is MDHEN and CDR2 SYDVKM. The CDR3 runs 14 residues. The CDR3 protein is CASSSGAVNTEAFF. Written as DNA, the CDR3 is TGTGCCAGCAGTTCGGGGGCAGTAAACACTGAAGCTTTCTTT.

This clonotype was observed many times. This chain connects TRBV20-1 to TRBJ2-3; 12 nucleotides align to TRBD2. The CDR3 totals 16 residues. J lost 3 bases, V lost 7 bases, and 11 bases had no gene match. From germline, CDR1 is DFQATT and CDR2 SNEGSKA (reference sequence). CDR3 region: CSVNPGLAGLTDTQYF. CDR3 sequence (DNA): TGCAGTGTTAATCCCGGACTAGCGGGATTGACAGATACGCAGTATTTT.

This clonotype came up many times. This sequence joins TRBV11-2 and TRBJ1-1, with a possible D match to TRBD1 (6 bases). The CDR3 has 13 residues. V lost 8 bases and J lost 3, with 13 bases in between. The germline gives CDR1 SGHAT, CDR2 FQNNGV. CDR3 amino acids: CASLGRGDTEAFF. CDR3 nucleotide sequence: TGTGCCAGCTTAGGAAGGGGGGACACTGAAGCTTTCTTT.